Listed here are 16 T cell receptor beta chains from one sample, sequenced in a study of shared clonotypes between healthy human individuals. The assay was immunoSEQ multiplex PCR, and TCRdb's table has in-frame clones only and misses some. This table has about 2.4 million clones, approximately 93% appearing once. Sequencing was done on a sample of naive CD4+ T cells from PBMCs. Subset of the sample: CD45RA+ positively selected. Source of these receptors: a man between 18 and 35 years old in good health. Some clones in this sample may be carry-over from other donors' samples.

The J gene is TRBJ2-3, the V gene TRBV28; D remains unclear. Germline V CDR1 and CDR2: MDHEN, SYDVKM. Trimming pared 6 bases from V and 1 base from J, leaving 14 bases between. This CDR3 has 15 amino acids. Here the CDR3 reads CASSPPSARTDTQYF. The CDR3 coding sequence is TGTGCCAGCAGCCCCCCAAGCGCTCGCACAGATACGCAGTATTTT.

In regard to this clone: Relative to the germline gene, one junction end is altered; a read error may explain this. The chain has TRBV11-3 and TRBJ1-2; D gene unclear. CDR3 length: 10 amino acids. Looked up from germline, CDR1 is SGHNT and CDR2 is YENEEA. CDR3 residues: CASSQVVGYF. The CDR3 bases are TGTGCCAGCAGCCAAGTGGTGGGGTACTTC. Full variable domain (rest looked up from reference TRBV11-3 and TRBJ1-2): EAGVVQSPRYKIIEKKQPVAFWCNPISGHNTLYWYLQNLGQGPELLIRYENEEAVDDSQLPKDRFSAERLKGVDSTLKIQPAELGDSAVYLCASSQVVGYFGSGTRLTVV.

The rearrangement uses TRBV5-4 and TRBJ2-7, with TRBD2 identical over 7 bases. The CDR3 is made up of 15 amino acids. The trim removed 1 base at V and 2 bases at J, leaving 6 bases unmatched. Per germline, CDR1 SGHNT and CDR2 YYREEE (reference sequence). CDR3 bases: TGTGCCAGCAGCTTGATTTCTAGCGGTCCCTACGAGCAGTACTTC. This gives the protein CASSLISSGPYEQYF.

The chain joins TRBV18 to TRBJ1-1; D is perhaps TRBD1 (5 bases). The V gene's germline CDR1 is KGHSH and CDR2 LQKENI. The CDR3 runs to 16 residues. Trimming took off 1 base at V and 3 bases at J, with 15 bases between the two ends. The CDR3 DNA follows: TGTGCCAGCTCACCACGTTCGTGGGTAGGGGACACTGAAGCTTTCTTT. This codes for CASSPRSWVGDTEAFF.

A single count supports this clone. The gene calls are TRBV5-1 and TRBJ2-3, with D hard to call. V dropped 6 bases and J dropped 2 bases, with 4 bases sitting between them. The CDR3 contains 11 residues. In germline, CDR1 is SGHRS, CDR2 YFSETQ. The CDR3 region has the DNA TGCGCCAGCAAGTACACAGATACGCAGTATTTT. Translation: CASKYTDTQYF. Full variable domain (missing parts from reference TRBV5-1 and TRBJ2-3): KAGVTQTPRYLIKTRGQQVTLSCSPISGHRSVSWYQQTPGQGLQFLFEYFSETQRNKGNFPGRFSGRQFSNSRSEMNVSTLELGDSALYLCASKYTDTQYFGPGTRLTVL.

The V gene is TRBV28, the J gene TRBJ1-5; the D is unclear. CDR3 size: 15 residues. Trimming took off 2 bases at V and 3 bases at J, with 11 bases between the two ends. Germline-derived CDR1 and CDR2 are MDHEN and SYDVKM. The CDR3 spells CASSLGRRDNQPQHF. The DNA for the CDR3 is TGTGCCAGCAGTTTAGGGCGACGGGACAATCAGCCCCAGCATTTT.

The chain is built from TRBV5-1 and TRBJ1-2; unclear D gene. Germline assignment: CDR1 SGHRS and CDR2 YFSETQ. Trimming cost V 0 bases and J 8 bases, with 11 bases left between them. CDR3 length: 13 residues. This CDR3 is CASSLDRSDGYTF. Here the CDR3 DNA reads TGCGCCAGCAGCTTGGACAGAAGCGACGGCTACACCTTC.

As DNA, the CDR3 is TGTGCCAGCACCTCTTTTGAGGGTGAAACCTACAATGAGCAGTTCTTC. Encoded protein: CASTSFEGETYNEQFF. The chain joins TRBV28 to TRBJ2-1; maybe TRBD2 (5 bases). Trimming removed 7 bases from V and 2 bases from J, with 18 bases in between. Germline V CDR1 and CDR2: MDHEN, SYDVKM. This CDR3 contains 16 residues.

The chain couples TRBV30 to TRBJ2-7, with unresolved D. From germline, CDR1 is GTSNPN and CDR2 SVGIG (reference sequence). V was trimmed by 0 bases and J by 1 base, leaving 10 bases between them. This CDR3 spans 14 amino acids. The DNA of the CDR3 is TGTGCCTGGAGTGTACTCTCCCCTTCCTACGAGCAGTACTTC. Its protein is CAWSVLSPSYEQYF.

The chain joins TRBV6-5 to TRBJ2-1; 7 nucleotides match TRBD2. After removal of 7 bases from V and 4 bases from J, the junction contained 10 bases not matched to a gene. Germline V gene data show CDR1 as MNHEY and CDR2 as SVGAGI. This CDR3 spans 15 amino acids. The CDR3 DNA is TGTGCCAGCACCTATAGACTAGCAGAATACAATGAGCAGTTCTTC. Amino acid sequence: CASTYRLAEYNEQFF.

The chain carries TRBV7-9 and TRBJ2-5; D is unclear. The CDR3 contains 14 residues. CDR1 is SEHNR and CDR2 is FQNEAQ in the germline V gene (reference sequence). Trimming stripped 2 bases from V and 4 bases from J, with 11 bases between. CDR3 protein: CASSLYGWGETQYF. The CDR3 region has the DNA TGTGCCAGCAGCTTATATGGGTGGGGAGAGACCCAGTACTTC.

As concerns this clone: Other nucleotide sequences in the sample specify the same CDR3. This chain links TRBV19 with TRBJ1-5; perhaps TRBD1 as D (6 bases). This CDR3 has 15 residues. Germline V lookup: CDR1 LNHDA, CDR2 SQIVND (reference sequence). With 3 bases removed from V and 0 bases from J, the gap between germline ends came to 9 bases. The CDR3 region is CASSIYRDSNQPQHF. The CDR3 DNA follows: TGTGCCAGTAGTATCTACAGGGATAGCAATCAGCCCCAGCATTTT.

The V gene is TRBV7-9, the J gene TRBJ2-3; D may be TRBD1 or TRBD2 (5 bases each). Trimming cost V 1 base and J 2 bases, with 7 bases left between them. The CDR3 contains 14 residues. The germline gives CDR1 SEHNR, CDR2 FQNEAQ (reference sequence). The CDR3 DNA is TGTGCCAGCAGCTTAGTGGGACCCACAGATACGCAGTATTTT. It encodes CASSLVGPTDTQYF.

This clone has only one observation. J is TRBJ1-2 and V is TRBV7-6, with D unclear. The CDR3 spans 14 residues. CDR1 is SGHVS and CDR2 is FNYEAQ in the germline V gene. The ends were cut back, 5 bases at V and 0 bases at J, with 10 bases in the middle. The CDR3 sequence: CASSLGGPNYGYTF. CDR3 bases: TGTGCCAGCAGCCTGGGCGGCCCTAACTATGGCTACACCTTC.

The chain combines TRBV7-9 with TRBJ2-2; D possibly corresponds to TRBD2 (7 bases). This CDR3 has 15 amino acids. Germline V gene data show CDR1 as SEHNR and CDR2 as FQNEAQ (reference sequence). Trimming took off 7 bases at V and 7 bases at J, with 19 bases between the two ends. The CDR3 loop reads CASIPGAGEIGELFF. As DNA, the CDR3 is TGTGCCAGCATCCCGGGGGCGGGAGAGATCGGGGAGCTGTTTTTT.

The chain joins TRBV5-1 to TRBJ2-3, with TRBD1 identical over 12 bases. This CDR3 region has 16 residues. Trimming removed 3 bases from V and 3 bases from J; junction bases left unmatched: 5. Germline values: CDR1 SGHRS, CDR2 YFSETQ. CDR3 nucleotides: TGCGCCAGCAGCTGGGACAGGGGGCCAAGGACAGATACGCAGTATTTT. Translation: CASSWDRGPRTDTQYF.